The 5 T cell receptor beta chains in this list originate from one sample, sequenced in a study of blood T cell repertoires in COVID-19. Profiled with immunoSEQ multiplex PCR; TCRdb holds only in-frame clones, not every one. There are around 200,000 clones in the sample; 75% to 90% occur only once, and approximately 0.8% lies in the top ten. The sample was PBMCs or T cells enriched from blood (not recorded which). Receptor source: a woman between 18 and 29 years old who had recovered from COVID-19.

The J gene is TRBJ2-1, the V gene TRBV7-3; 8 bases match TRBD2. V was clipped by 5 bases and J by 9 bases; unmatched bases: 9. Germline V gene data show CDR1 as SGHTA and CDR2 as FQGTGA. CDR3 size: 14 residues. This chain's CDR3 is CASSMGLGVGEQFF. CDR3 nucleotides: TGTGCCAGCAGCATGGGACTAGGGGTGGGTGAGCAGTTCTTC.

This clone has a handful of counts. The J gene is TRBJ2-3, the V gene TRBV18; the D is unclear. V shed 3 bases and J shed 0 bases, with 13 bases lying between them. The CDR3 runs to 16 residues. CDR1 is KGHSH, CDR2 LQKENI, per germline. This CDR3 reads CASSPFGGSSTDTQYF. The CDR3, as DNA: TGTGCCAGCTCACCGTTTGGCGGTTCTAGCACAGATACGCAGTATTTT.

This chain joins TRBV30 and TRBJ1-1; D ambiguous. The germline V gene has CDR1 GTSNPN and CDR2 SVGIG (reference sequence). Trimming stripped 4 bases from V and 7 bases from J, with 16 bases between. The CDR3 covers 13 residues. This CDR3 reads CAWNVVVESEAFF. The CDR3 region has the DNA TGTGCCTGGAATGTGGTGGTAGAAAGTGAAGCTTTCTTT.

This chain uses TRBV2 with TRBJ2-1, with D possibly matching TRBD1 (6 bases). Between the trimmed V and J ends, which lost 6 bases and 6 bases, there was a span of 21 bases. Germline V gene lookup returns CDR1 SNHLY and CDR2 FYNNEI. The CDR3 sequence is 16 residues long. CDR3 in DNA: TGTGCCAGCAGAGCGGCTCAGGGGCCCAGGGTCAATGAGCAGTTCTTC. Its protein is CASRAAQGPRVNEQFF.

This sequence joins TRBV23-1 and TRBJ2-7, with 10 bases that match TRBD1. TRBV23-1 is placed among ORFs of uncertain function. Losses at the gene ends were 6 bases for V and 1 base for J; bases not matched to a gene: 18. CDR3 length: 19 residues. The CDR3 nucleotides read TGCGCCAGCAGCCAAAAAACCCGGGACAGGGGTTTTCTTTCCTACGAGCAGTACTTC. Its protein product is CASSQKTRDRGFLSYEQYF.